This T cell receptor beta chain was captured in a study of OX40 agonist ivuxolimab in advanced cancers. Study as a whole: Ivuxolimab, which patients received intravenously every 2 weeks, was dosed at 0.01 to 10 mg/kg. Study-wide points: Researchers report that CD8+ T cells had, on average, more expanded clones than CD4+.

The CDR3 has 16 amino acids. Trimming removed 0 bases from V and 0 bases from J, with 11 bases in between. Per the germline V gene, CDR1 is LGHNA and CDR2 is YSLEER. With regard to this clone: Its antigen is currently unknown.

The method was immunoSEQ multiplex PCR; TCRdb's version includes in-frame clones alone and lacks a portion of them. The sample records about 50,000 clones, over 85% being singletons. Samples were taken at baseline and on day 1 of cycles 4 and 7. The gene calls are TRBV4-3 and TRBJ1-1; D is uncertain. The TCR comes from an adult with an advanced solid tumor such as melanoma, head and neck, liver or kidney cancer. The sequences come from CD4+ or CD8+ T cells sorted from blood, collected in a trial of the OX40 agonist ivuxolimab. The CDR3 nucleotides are TGCGCCAGCAGCCAAGATCCTATACGCTTGAACACTGAAGCTTTCTTT. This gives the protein CASSQDPIRLNTEAFF.